Below, 26 T cell receptor beta chains from the same sample are listed, as sequenced in a study of blood T cell repertoires in COVID-19. Repertoires were generated with immunoSEQ multiplex PCR, while TCRdb's copy carries only in-frame clones and drops some. Here the sample spans roughly 140,000 clones, roughly four fifths being singletons. The sample comprised peripheral blood. These receptors all come from a human donor in a cohort sampled during active COVID-19.

The V and J genes are TRBV20-1 and TRBJ1-2, with TRBD1 as a possible D gene (6 bases). CDR3 length: 16 residues. V gave up 6 bases and J gave up 1 base, with 21 bases separating them. From germline, CDR1 is DFQATT and CDR2 SNEGSKA (reference sequence). CDR3 DNA sequence: TGCAGTGCCAGTCCTACAGGCAGGGGCCTTAACTATGGCTACACCTTC. Its translation: CSASPTGRGLNYGYTF.

The chain joins TRBV9 to TRBJ2-4; D perhaps matches TRBD1 (5 bases). This CDR3 is 16 amino acids long. The V end was cut by 1 base, the J end by 0 bases, with 11 bases between. Germline V lookup: CDR1 SGDLS, CDR2 YYNGEE. As DNA, the CDR3 is TGTGCCAGCAGCGTATCGTCAGGGCTAGCCAAAAACATTCAGTACTTC. Amino acid sequence: CASSVSSGLAKNIQYF.

The CDR3 bases are TGTGCCAGCAGTTTCGAGGTCAAAAACATTCAGTACTTC. Its translation: CASSFEVKNIQYF. The V and J genes are TRBV12-3 or TRBV12-4 and TRBJ2-4, with no clear D. This CDR3 spans 13 amino acids. V shed 3 bases and J shed 3 bases, with 6 bases lying between them.

This clone has a single count. The V and J genes are TRBV10-3 and TRBJ1-6; 12 bases fit TRBD1. Germline lookup yields CDR1 ENHRY and CDR2 SYGVKD. The CDR3 sequence is 15 residues long. Trimming removed 4 bases from V and 8 bases from J; junction bases left unmatched: 3. The CDR3 region is CAISGGQGAYSPLHF. CDR3 sequence (DNA): TGTGCCATCAGTGGGGGACAGGGGGCGTATTCACCCCTCCACTTT.

The chain joins TRBV19 to TRBJ1-3; 7 positions match TRBD1. This CDR3 spans 14 amino acids. V was pared by 5 bases and J by 10 bases, with 11 bases of the junction left unmatched. CDR1 is LNHDA, CDR2 SQIVND, per germline (reference sequence). CDR3 loop: CASSEYRGIGTIYF. The CDR3 DNA is TGTGCCAGTAGTGAATACAGGGGCATTGGAACCATATATTTT. Filled out from reference TRBV19 and TRBJ1-3, the complete variable domain reads DGGITQSPKYLFRKEGQNVTLSCEQNLNHDAMYWYRQDPGQGLRLIYYSQIVNDFQKGDIAEGYSVSREKKESFPLTVTSAQKNPTAFYLCASSEYRGIGTIYFGEGSWLTVV.

CDR3 DNA sequence: TGCAGTGCTAGTTCTGGCGGGGGGTACCAAGAGACCCAGTACTTC. Protein: CSASSGGGYQETQYF. V gene TRBV20-1 combines with J gene TRBJ2-5; 8 bases are shared with TRBD2. Trimming removed 3 bases from V and 0 bases from J; junction bases left unmatched: 6. Germline V lookup: CDR1 DFQATT, CDR2 SNEGSKA (reference sequence). The CDR3 has 15 residues.

This clone was counted between two and nine times. The CDR3 sequence is CASSYSIALSGNTIYF. CDR3 sequence (DNA): TGTGCCAGCAGTTACTCGATCGCACTCTCTGGAAACACCATATATTTT. This chain joins TRBV6-5 and TRBJ1-3, with D hard to call. The germline CDR1 and CDR2 sequences are MNHEY and SVGAGI. V lost 0 bases and J 0 bases, leaving 9 bases between the germline ends. There are 16 residues in the CDR3.

This chain joins TRBV28 and TRBJ1-4; the match to TRBD1 covers 9 bases. Germline V lookup: CDR1 MDHEN, CDR2 SYDVKM. The CDR3 spans 14 residues. V shed 6 bases, J shed 4 bases, and the junction held 3 bases outside the gene matches. In nucleotides, the CDR3 is TGTGCCAGCAGGACAGGGGGGATTAATGAAAAACTGTTTTTT. The encoded protein is CASRTGGINEKLFF.

The V gene is TRBV7-3, the J gene TRBJ2-7; 7 bases fit TRBD1. This CDR3 is built from 15 residues. The V gene end was trimmed by 6 bases and the J gene end by 2 bases; junction bases not matched to a gene: 10. Germline CDR1 reads SGHTA; CDR2 reads FQGTGA. The CDR3 is CASRIPGTAAYEQYF. DNA of the CDR3: TGTGCCAGCAGGATACCCGGGACAGCAGCCTACGAGCAGTACTTC.

This clone appeared a few times. V and J are TRBV19 and TRBJ1-6, with 7 bases aligning to TRBD1. Trimming removed 7 bases from V and 7 bases from J; junction bases left unmatched: 10. Per germline, CDR1 LNHDA and CDR2 SQIVND (reference sequence). The CDR3 is made up of 15 amino acids. The CDR3 coding sequence is TGTGCCAGTACCACTCGCTACAGGGGAAATTCACCCCTCCACTTT. The encoded protein is CASTTRYRGNSPLHF.

This clone was detected only a few times. This chain connects TRBV5-1 to TRBJ1-4, with D possibly being TRBD1 (5 bases). CDR1 SGHRS and CDR2 YFSETQ come from the germline V gene. With 4 bases removed from V and 6 bases from J, the gap between germline ends came to 10 bases. The CDR3 extends over 13 amino acids. CDR3: CASSARVDEKLFF. CDR3 nucleotides: TGCGCCAGCAGCGCCAGGGTTGATGAAAAACTGTTTTTT.

The chain carries TRBV15 and TRBJ2-6; 13 nucleotides align to TRBD2. Per the germline V gene, CDR1 is LNHNV and CDR2 is YYDKDF (reference sequence). The CDR3 loop spans 19 amino acids. Trimming at V came to 3 bases and at J to 2 bases, leaving 7 bases not matched to a gene. The CDR3 sequence: CATSRETSGGRPGANVLTF. CDR3 bases: TGTGCCACCAGCAGGGAGACTAGCGGGGGGCGGCCTGGGGCCAACGTCCTGACTTTC.

The CDR3 sequence is CASSLKVGVFNQPQHF. DNA for the CDR3: TGTGCCAGCAGTTTGAAGGTTGGAGTTTTCAATCAGCCCCAGCATTTT. The chain carries TRBV28 and TRBJ1-5, with D uncertain. V dropped 3 bases and J dropped 3 bases, with 15 bases sitting between them. This CDR3 is built from 16 residues. Germline V gives CDR1 MDHEN, CDR2 SYDVKM.

The CDR3 nucleotides read TGCGCCAGCAGCTTGGAGGGAAGCCATACCAGGGGAACCAGCTATGGCTACACCTTC. Amino acid sequence: CASSLEGSHTRGTSYGYTF. V is TRBV5-1 and J is TRBJ1-2, with D possibly being TRBD1 (6 bases). This CDR3 comprises 19 residues. V was trimmed by 0 bases and J by 4 bases, leaving 25 bases between them. CDR1 SGHRS and CDR2 YFSETQ come from the germline V gene.

This chain connects TRBV6-5 to TRBJ2-5; 9 bases map to TRBD2. Germline-derived CDR1 and CDR2 are MNHEY and SVGAGI. V shed 4 bases, J shed 5 bases, and the junction held 8 bases outside the gene matches. The CDR3 is 15 residues long. CDR3 nucleotide sequence: TGTGCCAGCAGTTCCTTAGCGGGGGAGACGGAGACCCAGTACTTC. Protein sequence: CASSSLAGETETQYF.

The chain employs TRBV27 and TRBJ2-3, with D possibly TRBD2 on 5 matching bases. The CDR3 covers 15 residues. The V end lost 6 bases, the J end lost 0 bases, and 13 bases lay between the germline ends. In germline, CDR1 is MNHEY, CDR2 SMNVEV (reference sequence). The CDR3 region has the DNA TGTGCCAGCAGAACGATGAGGGCTAGCACAGATACGCAGTATTTT. Translation gives CASRTMRASTDTQYF.

This chain joins TRBV28 and TRBJ2-1; D is possibly TRBD2 (5 bases). V was pared by 3 bases and J by 0 bases, with 9 bases between. The germline V gene has CDR1 MDHEN and CDR2 SYDVKM. The CDR3 length is 15 residues. CDR3 residues: CASSFRGSSYNEQFF. The CDR3 DNA follows: TGTGCCAGCAGTTTCCGAGGGAGCTCCTACAATGAGCAGTTCTTC.

This chain connects TRBV9 to TRBJ2-3, with a weak D call TRBD1 (5 bases). Trimming removed 0 bases from V and 4 bases from J, with 9 bases in between. There are 14 residues in the CDR3. In germline, CDR1 is SGDLS, CDR2 YYNGEE. CDR3 in amino acids: CASSVARAPDTQYF. The DNA for the CDR3 is TGTGCCAGCAGCGTAGCCAGGGCTCCAGATACGCAGTATTTT.

V gene TRBV7-3 combines with J gene TRBJ1-6; the match to TRBD1 covers 7 bases. The CDR3 runs 15 residues. The V gene's germline CDR1 is SGHTA and CDR2 FQGTGA. The V and J ends lost 5 bases and 7 bases, in that order; junction bases with no gene match: 8. CDR3 protein: CASSARQGGNSPLHF. The CDR3 DNA is TGTGCCAGCAGCGCCAGACAGGGTGGGAATTCACCCCTCCACTTT. Full variable domain (missing parts from reference TRBV7-3 and TRBJ1-6): GAGVSQTPSNKVTEKGKYVELRCDPISGHTALYWYRQSLGQGPEFLIYFQGTGAADDSGLPNDRFFAVRPEGSVSTLKIQRTERGDSAVYLCASSARQGGNSPLHFGNGTRLTVT.

This clone was observed a single time. J is TRBJ2-1 and V is TRBV29-1; perhaps TRBD1 as D (5 bases). Trimming stripped 2 bases from V and 7 bases from J, with 12 bases between. This CDR3 comprises 13 residues. Per germline, CDR1 SQVTM and CDR2 ANQGSEA. The CDR3 here is CSVERQGRNEQFF. The CDR3 bases are TGCAGCGTTGAAAGGCAGGGTAGGAATGAGCAGTTCTTC.

The rearrangement links TRBV9 to TRBJ2-7; 9 bases map to TRBD2. The CDR3 is made up of 15 amino acids. V gave up 4 bases and J gave up 4 bases; unmatched junction bases: 9. The V gene's germline CDR1 is SGDLS and CDR2 YYNGEE. The CDR3 sequence is CASSPQSGGLYEQYF. The CDR3 DNA sequence: TGTGCCAGCAGCCCTCAAAGCGGGGGGTTGTACGAGCAGTACTTC.

The chain recombines TRBV11-2 with TRBJ2-1; D gene unclear. V gave up 0 bases and J gave up 4 bases, with 13 bases separating them. CDR1 SGHAT and CDR2 FQNNGV come from the germline V gene. This CDR3 has 16 residues. CDR3 sequence reads: CASSLDAPGFYNEQFF. Written as DNA, the CDR3 is TGTGCCAGCAGCTTAGACGCTCCGGGTTTTTACAATGAGCAGTTCTTC.

V is TRBV2 and J is TRBJ2-1; weak D call: TRBD1 (6 bases). The length of the CDR3 is 13 residues. Per germline, CDR1 SNHLY and CDR2 FYNNEI. Trimming shortened V by 10 bases and J by 9 bases, and 19 bases separated the two germline ends. The CDR3 protein is CATSGTQGAEQFF. CDR3 DNA sequence: TGTGCCACCTCCGGGACACAAGGGGCTGAGCAGTTCTTC.

V and J are TRBV24-1 and TRBJ2-1; weak D call: TRBD1 (6 bases). There are 13 residues in the CDR3. The V end lost 2 bases, the J end lost 9 bases, and 10 bases lay between the germline ends. CDR1 and CDR2 from the germline V gene are KGHDR and SFDVKD. The CDR3 spells CATSDSGQTEQFF. In DNA, the CDR3 is TGTGCCACCAGTGATTCGGGACAAACTGAGCAGTTCTTC.

V gene TRBV6-5 combines with J gene TRBJ1-2; TRBD1 aligns across 10 bases. Losses at the gene ends were 7 bases for V and 8 bases for J; bases not matched to a gene: 7. Germline loops: CDR1 MNHEY, CDR2 SVGAGI. There are 13 residues in the CDR3. Here the CDR3 reads CASNRQGAGGYTF. The CDR3 bases are TGTGCCAGCAATCGACAGGGGGCGGGAGGCTACACCTTC.

The count of this clone is one. The V and J genes are TRBV2 and TRBJ1-6; 12 nucleotides align to TRBD1. Germline CDR1 is SNHLY and CDR2 is FYNNEI. The CDR3 spans 16 residues. The V gene end was trimmed by 7 bases and the J gene end by 6 bases; junction bases not matched to a gene: 7. In DNA form, the CDR3 reads TGTGCCAGCATTGGGGACAGGGGGCCGGTTAATTCACCCCTCCACTTT. Translating it yields CASIGDRGPVNSPLHF. Based on the CDR3 plus reference TRBV2 and TRBJ1-6, the full variable domain is EPEVTQTPSHQVTQMGQEVILRCVPISNHLYFYWYRQILGQKVEFLVSFYNNEISEKSEIFDDQFSVERPDGSNFTLKIRSTKLEDSAMYFCASIGDRGPVNSPLHFGNGTRLTVT.